This TCR beta chain was obtained from a study of T cells after yellow fever vaccination. Study at large: Researchers used SMART-Seq v4 Ultra Low Input to prepare fractions that had low cell numbers.

The V gene end was trimmed by 5 bases and the J gene end by 6 bases; junction bases not matched to a gene: 5. Per germline, CDR1 SEHNR and CDR2 FQNEAQ (reference sequence). The CDR3 spans 15 residues. This clonotype was seen ten or more times. MiXCR was run by TCRdb on the 5' RACE reads, yielding one entry per CDR3 protein. The data contain 250,000 to 400,000 distinct CDR3 sequences, around 4.3% of them singletons. The V and J genes are TRBV7-9 and TRBJ1-5; 12 bases are shared with TRBD1. The sample here was PBMCs, taken 15 days after the yellow fever booster vaccination. The clonotype originates from a man aged 18-30 years who received the YFV17D yellow fever vaccine. The CDR3: CASSPGQGARQPQHF. For the CDR3, the DNA is TGTGCCAGCAGCCCGGGACAGGGGGCTCGTCAGCCCCAGCATTTT.